Below, 24 T cell receptor beta chains from the same sample are listed, as sequenced in a study of CD8 T cell repertoires and HIV-1 epitope variants. The antigens of these receptors remain unknown. TCRdb's table, derived via immunoSEQ multiplex PCR, lists solely in-frame clones and lacks some. The profile covers some 2,200 clones, with around 69% appearing a single time and 35% to 50% taken by the ten largest. The sample was cultured CD8+ T cells derived from PBMCs. These receptors were taken from a male donor with HIV.

This chain joins TRBV19 and TRBJ2-1; a possible D gene is TRBD2 (6 bases). The CDR3 contains 13 residues. Germline values: CDR1 LNHDA, CDR2 SQIVND (reference sequence). V lost 4 bases and J 4 bases, leaving 8 bases between the germline ends. The CDR3 coding sequence is TGTGCCAGTAGTAGGGACTCTTACAATGAGCAGTTCTTC. Translated: CASSRDSYNEQFF.

This chain connects TRBV9 to TRBJ2-3, with 15 bases fitting TRBD2. CDR1 is SGDLS and CDR2 is YYNGEE in the germline V gene. With 3 bases clipped from V and 6 bases from J, the junction kept 5 bases outside the gene matches. There are 16 residues in the CDR3. For the CDR3, the DNA is TGTGCCAGCAGCGCCGGACTAGCGGGAGGGTACGATACGCAGTATTTT. Translating it yields CASSAGLAGGYDTQYF.

This clone was seen a few times. The rearrangement uses TRBV5-5 and TRBJ2-7; no reliable D call. The germline gives CDR1 SGHKS, CDR2 YYEKEE (reference sequence). V lost 2 bases to trimming and J lost 4 bases, with 10 bases between them. The CDR3 is made up of 13 amino acids. CDR3 sequence reads: CASSFGVGYEQYF. CDR3 DNA sequence: TGTGCCAGCAGCTTCGGAGTGGGGTACGAGCAGTACTTC.

The V gene is TRBV27, the J gene TRBJ1-1; 10 nucleotides match TRBD1. Germline values: CDR1 MNHEY, CDR2 SMNVEV (reference sequence). J lost 11 bases, V lost 5 bases, and 20 bases had no gene match. This CDR3 is 17 amino acids long. CDR3 loop: CASSLITGTGASSWAFF. CDR3 coding DNA: TGTGCCAGCAGTCTAATAACCGGGACAGGGGCCTCATCCTGGGCTTTCTTT.

V usage is TRBV5-1 and J usage is TRBJ2-1; 7 nucleotides match TRBD2. The germline V gene has CDR1 SGHRS and CDR2 YFSETQ. V lost 4 bases, J lost 4 bases, and 8 bases stayed unmatched. This CDR3 is built from 15 residues. The CDR3 protein is CASSGSGARYNEQFF. CDR3 DNA: TGCGCCAGCAGCGGGAGCGGGGCAAGATACAATGAGCAGTTCTTC.

The chain recombines TRBV27 with TRBJ2-2; 9 bases map to TRBD2. V lost 9 bases, J lost 1 base, and 6 bases stayed unmatched. The germline gives CDR1 MNHEY, CDR2 SMNVEV (reference sequence). The CDR3 runs 15 residues. DNA for the CDR3: TGTGCCAGGAAGCTAGCGGGGAGGAACACCGGGGAGCTGTTTTTT. Amino acids: CARKLAGRNTGELFF.

The gene calls are TRBV10-3 and TRBJ2-1, with 10 bases fitting TRBD1. Trimming cost V 2 bases and J 7 bases; bases outside gene matches: 8. The CDR3 spans 16 residues. CDR1 is ENHRY, CDR2 SYGVKD, per germline. DNA of the CDR3: TGTGCCATCAGTGAGGCTGGGACAGGGGCAGGGAATGAGCAGTTCTTC. Translated: CAISEAGTGAGNEQFF.

The genes are TRBV5-6 and TRBJ2-3, with TRBD1 as a possible D gene (5 bases). The V and J ends lost 0 bases and 3 bases respectively, with 17 bases between them. Per the germline V gene, CDR1 is SGHDT and CDR2 is YYEEEE. The CDR3 totals 17 residues. The CDR3 bases are TGTGCCAGCAGCTTGGTAGGGGCAAGCACCAGGACAGATACGCAGTATTTT. Amino acids: CASSLVGASTRTDTQYF.

In this sample, this clone turned up a few times. This chain joins TRBV5-4 and TRBJ2-5, with D maybe TRBD1 (5 bases). Trimming removed 0 bases at V and 5 bases at J, with 14 bases between. This CDR3 comprises 15 residues. CDR1 and CDR2 (germline): SGHNT, YYREEE (reference sequence). Written as DNA, the CDR3 is TGTGCCAGCAGCTTGGCCGCCAGGGAACGGGAGACCCAGTACTTC. It translates to CASSLAARERETQYF.

The V call is TRBV30, the J call TRBJ2-1, with a tentative D call TRBD1 (6 bases). Germline lookup yields CDR1 GTSNPN and CDR2 SVGIG (reference sequence). This CDR3 spans 12 amino acids. V gave up 1 base and J gave up 13 bases, with 14 bases separating them. CDR3 residues: CAWSEGEQLQFF. DNA of the CDR3: TGTGCCTGGAGTGAGGGGGAACAGCTCCAGTTCTTC.

The rearrangement uses TRBV2 and TRBJ2-7, with 10 positions matching TRBD2. This CDR3 spans 13 amino acids. In germline, CDR1 is SNHLY, CDR2 FYNNEI. V was clipped by 5 bases and J by 6 bases; unmatched bases: 4. CDR3 nucleotide sequence: TGTGCCAGCAGTCTAGCGGGAGTCCCCGAGCAGTACTTC. Translated: CASSLAGVPEQYF.

The V and J genes are TRBV19 and TRBJ2-7; 9 bases match TRBD1. The CDR3 sequence is 14 residues long. The germline CDR1 and CDR2 sequences are LNHDA and SQIVND (reference sequence). With 4 bases clipped from V and 6 bases from J, the junction kept 7 bases outside the gene matches. CDR3 bases: TGTGCCAGTAGTAGAGGGACAGGGCCTGGCGAGCAGTACTTC. It yields the protein CASSRGTGPGEQYF.

V usage is TRBV7-6 and J usage is TRBJ2-3; TRBD1 matches 10 bases. The CDR3 sequence is 15 residues long. V dropped 7 bases and J dropped 6; count of bases not matched to a gene: 10. Germline V CDR1 and CDR2: SGHVS, FNYEAQ. The CDR3 is CASTTRQGATDTQYF. The CDR3 DNA follows: TGTGCCAGCACCACGCGACAGGGGGCGACGGATACGCAGTATTTT. Filled out from reference TRBV7-6 and TRBJ2-3, the complete variable domain reads GAGVSQSPRYKVTKRGQDVALRCDPISGHVSLYWYRQALGQGPEFLTYFNYEAQQDKSGLPNDRFSAERPEGSISTLTIQRTEQRDSAMYRCASTTRQGATDTQYFGPGTRLTVL.

The genes are TRBV29-1 and TRBJ1-5; D gene ambiguous. Deletions cut 2 bases from V and 6 bases from J, with 5 bases between. The CDR3 sequence is 11 residues long. Per the germline V gene, CDR1 is SQVTM and CDR2 is ANQGSEA. The CDR3 sequence is CSVEIPQPQHF. CDR3 sequence (DNA): TGCAGCGTTGAAATTCCTCAGCCCCAGCATTTT. Full variable domain (remainder filled in from reference TRBV29-1 and TRBJ1-5): SAVISQKPSRDICQRGTSLTIQCQVDSQVTMMFWYRQQPGQSLTLIATANQGSEATYESGFVIDKFPISRPNLTFSTLTVSNMSPEDSSIYLCSVEIPQPQHFGDGTRLSIL.

V and J are TRBV29-1 and TRBJ1-3; tentatively, D is TRBD1 (5 bases). V was clipped by 5 bases and J by 6 bases, with 11 bases between them. Germline CDR1 and CDR2: SQVTM and ANQGSEA. The CDR3 loop spans 12 amino acids. The CDR3 spells CSVIRGENTIYF. CDR3 in DNA: TGCAGCGTTATCCGGGGGGAAAACACCATATATTTT.

This clone was counted only a few times. V gene TRBV9 combines with J gene TRBJ2-2; 10 bases are a match to TRBD1. Germline CDR1 SGDLS, CDR2 YYNGEE. V gave up 4 bases and J gave up 4 bases; unmatched junction bases: 7. The CDR3 consists of 16 residues. The CDR3 loop is CASSPGQGTVTGELFF. DNA of the CDR3: TGTGCCAGCAGCCCGGGACAGGGGACTGTCACCGGGGAGCTGTTTTTT.

The rearrangement links TRBV7-9 to TRBJ2-3, with 7 nucleotides matching TRBD1. This CDR3 comprises 16 residues. CDR1 is SEHNR and CDR2 is FQNEAQ in the germline V gene (reference sequence). Unmatched junction bases numbered 11, after V lost 4 bases and J lost 4 bases. The CDR3 spells CASSSLTGEHPDTQYF. CDR3 nucleotides: TGTGCCAGCAGCTCGCTAACAGGGGAACATCCAGATACGCAGTATTTT.

This clone showed up just a few times. The chain has TRBV27 and TRBJ2-5, with unresolved D. Germline V lookup: CDR1 MNHEY, CDR2 SMNVEV (reference sequence). Trimming shortened V by 6 bases and J by 9 bases, and 8 bases separated the two germline ends. This CDR3 is 10 amino acids long. Here the CDR3 reads CASSAAAQYF. The CDR3 DNA reads as TGTGCCAGCAGCGCCGCGGCCCAGTACTTC.

The chain combines TRBV4-3 with TRBJ2-5, with D perhaps TRBD1 or TRBD2 (5 bases each). The V end was cut by 4 bases, the J end by 7 bases, with 16 bases between. The CDR3 extends over 14 amino acids. Germline V lookup: CDR1 LGHNA, CDR2 YSLEER. The CDR3 reads CASSPSRDRGTQYF. Written as DNA, the CDR3 is TGCGCCAGCAGCCCCTCAAGGGACCGGGGGACCCAGTACTTC.

V gene TRBV2 combines with J gene TRBJ2-5; 7 bases are a match to TRBD1. CDR3 size: 15 residues. J was trimmed by 3 bases and V by 6 bases; bases with no gene match: 10. CDR1 and CDR2 (germline): SNHLY, FYNNEI. CDR3 sequence: CASSHGRGREETQYF. The CDR3 DNA follows: TGTGCCAGCAGCCACGGCAGGGGGAGAGAAGAGACCCAGTACTTC.

The V gene is TRBV5-6, the J gene TRBJ2-1; a weak D match, TRBD2 (6 bases). The CDR3 runs to 13 residues. Germline loops: CDR1 SGHDT, CDR2 YYEEEE. Trimming removed 4 bases at V and 6 bases at J, with 11 bases between. The CDR3 here is CASSPGTANEQFF. The CDR3 nucleotides are TGTGCCAGCAGCCCAGGGACTGCCAATGAGCAGTTCTTC.

This chain uses TRBV5-3 with TRBJ1-5; TRBD1 might be the D (6 bases). TRBV5-3 is known as an ORF, though its function is uncertain. The CDR3 spans 20 residues. Trimming cost V 4 bases and J 4 bases, with 30 bases left between them. The CDR3 sequence: CARSGTDYRALGERNQPQHF. The DNA of the CDR3 is TGTGCCAGAAGCGGTACCGATTACAGGGCCCTGGGCGAGAGGAATCAGCCCCAGCATTTT.

The rearrangement joins TRBV9 to TRBJ1-2; 8 nucleotides agree with TRBD1. There are 17 residues in the CDR3. Per germline, CDR1 SGDLS and CDR2 YYNGEE. Trimming cost V 4 bases and J 0 bases; bases outside gene matches: 11. The CDR3 DNA sequence: TGTGCCAGCAGCCATCCGGGACAGGACAGCACTAACTATGGCTACACCTTC. It yields the protein CASSHPGQDSTNYGYTF.

The chain recombines TRBV13 with TRBJ2-7, with 8 bases lining up with TRBD1. The CDR3 is made up of 16 amino acids. The germline CDR1 and CDR2 sequences are PRHDT and FYEKMQ (reference sequence). Trimming cost V 4 bases and J 0 bases; bases outside gene matches: 8. CDR3 sequence (DNA): TGTGCCAGCAGCTACCTCCAGGGGGCTTCCTCCTACGAGCAGTACTTC. Its protein is CASSYLQGASSYEQYF.